The sequence of this T cell receptor beta chain was determined in a study of early stage breast cancer tumors. Turning to the study itself: Most of the 16 invasive tumors were ER+, PR+ and HER2-.

The junction had 4 bases not matched to a gene; V was cut back by 5 bases and J by 0 bases. CDR1 is SGHTA, CDR2 FQGNSA, per germline. The CDR3 length is 17 residues. The study's findings and limits: Commonly generated sequences made up most enriched TCRB sequences shared between patients.

The protocol was immunoSEQ multiplex PCR, while the TCRdb copy is restricted to in-frame clones and leaves out a portion. Counted here are about 6,500 clones, around two thirds occurring once; the ten biggest clones make up approximately 13%. Comments on this clone: Its specificity is not known.

The chain employs TRBV7-2 and TRBJ2-2; 12 positions match TRBD2. The source of this sequence is a person aged 45 to 59 with breast cancer. The sequenced sample was normal breast tissue next to the tumor. The CDR3 DNA sequence: TGTGCCAGCAGCCGGGGACTAGCGGGCGCGAACACCGGGGAGCTGTTTTTT. It translates to CASSRGLAGANTGELFF. Variable domain in full (rest from reference TRBV7-2 and TRBJ2-2): GAGVSQSPSNKVTEKGKDVELRCDPISGHTALYWYRQSLGQGLEFLIYFQGNSAPDKSGLPSDRFSAERTGGSVSTLTIQRTQQEDSAVYLCASSRGLAGANTGELFFGEGSRLTVL.